A selection of T cell receptor beta chains follows, all from one sample in a study of T cell changes during pregnancy in multiple sclerosis. Libraries were prepared by immunoSEQ multiplex PCR; TCRdb keeps only in-frame clonotypes and omits some of them. This sample carries about 60,000 clones, roughly 92% of them seen once, and the ten largest clones take about 3%. The material sequenced was CD8+ T cells from peripheral blood mononuclear cells, taken in the second trimester of pregnancy. Receptor source: a female donor with multiple sclerosis, enrolled in a pregnancy study. The CDR3 runs from the conserved cysteine through the conserved F or W. The D gene is left open where the match is weak. Expanded clones are given a class, and other clones once, few, many or no size at all.

j_call | clone_size | v_call | d_call | cdr3_nt | cdr3_aa
TRBJ2-1 | NA | TRBV4-2 | TRBD2 | TGTGCCAGCAGCCAAGAAGGGACTAGCTCCTACAATGAGCAGTTCTTC | CASSQEGTSSYNEQFF
TRBJ1-5 | NA | TRBV7-9 | NA | TGTGCCAGCAGCTCAGGGCATCAGCCCCAGCATTTT | CASSSGHQPQHF
TRBJ1-1 | once | TRBV4-1 | NA | TGCGCCAGCAGCCAAGAACAGTTTTCGAACACTGAAGCTTTCTTT | CASSQEQFSNTEAFF
TRBJ2-1 | NA | TRBV28 | NA | TGTGCCAGCAGTAAACAGGGTCCCGGGGGGTGGGATGAGCAGTTCTTC | CASSKQGPGGWDEQFF
TRBJ2-1 | NA | TRBV6-5 | TRBD2 | TGTGCCAGCAGTACTAGCGGGAGGGATGAGCAGTTCTTC | CASSTSGRDEQFF
TRBJ2-7 | NA | TRBV19 | NA | TGTGCCAGTAGTATATTCTTGGGTGGAGCCTACGAGCAGTACTTC | CASSIFLGGAYEQYF
TRBJ2-7 | NA | TRBV27 | TRBD2 | TGTGCCAGCAGCGGGACTAGCGGGGAACTACTGGAGCAGTACTTC | CASSGTSGELLEQYF
TRBJ2-2 | NA | TRBV27 | TRBD2 | TGTGCCAGCAGTCCCCTCCTCACCACTAGCGGGAGGAACACCGGGGAGCTGTTTTTT | CASSPLLTTSGRNTGELFF
TRBJ2-3 | NA | TRBV14 | NA | TGTGCCAGCAGCCAAGTGACAGGTAGTAGCACAGATACGCAGTATTTT | CASSQVTGSSTDTQYF
TRBJ2-1 | NA | TRBV5-5 | NA | TGTGCCAGCGATGGGAGACTACCGAATGAGCAGTTCTTC | CASDGRLPNEQFF
TRBJ1-1 | NA | TRBV4-1 | NA | TGCGCCAGCAGCCCCGGGAACACTGAAGCTTTCTTT | CASSPGNTEAFF
TRBJ2-1 | NA | TRBV7-6 | TRBD2 | TGTGCCAGCAGCTTAGAAGGCGGGAGGGCCTACAATGAGCAGTTCTTC | CASSLEGGRAYNEQFF
TRBJ2-7 | NA | TRBV27 | NA | TGTGCCAGCAGTTTCGGGGACAATTCCTACGAGCAGTACTTC | CASSFGDNSYEQYF
TRBJ2-7 | NA | TRBV7-3 | TRBD1 | TGTGCCAGCAGCTACGGGACAGGACCTTCCTACGAGCAGTACTTC | CASSYGTGPSYEQYF